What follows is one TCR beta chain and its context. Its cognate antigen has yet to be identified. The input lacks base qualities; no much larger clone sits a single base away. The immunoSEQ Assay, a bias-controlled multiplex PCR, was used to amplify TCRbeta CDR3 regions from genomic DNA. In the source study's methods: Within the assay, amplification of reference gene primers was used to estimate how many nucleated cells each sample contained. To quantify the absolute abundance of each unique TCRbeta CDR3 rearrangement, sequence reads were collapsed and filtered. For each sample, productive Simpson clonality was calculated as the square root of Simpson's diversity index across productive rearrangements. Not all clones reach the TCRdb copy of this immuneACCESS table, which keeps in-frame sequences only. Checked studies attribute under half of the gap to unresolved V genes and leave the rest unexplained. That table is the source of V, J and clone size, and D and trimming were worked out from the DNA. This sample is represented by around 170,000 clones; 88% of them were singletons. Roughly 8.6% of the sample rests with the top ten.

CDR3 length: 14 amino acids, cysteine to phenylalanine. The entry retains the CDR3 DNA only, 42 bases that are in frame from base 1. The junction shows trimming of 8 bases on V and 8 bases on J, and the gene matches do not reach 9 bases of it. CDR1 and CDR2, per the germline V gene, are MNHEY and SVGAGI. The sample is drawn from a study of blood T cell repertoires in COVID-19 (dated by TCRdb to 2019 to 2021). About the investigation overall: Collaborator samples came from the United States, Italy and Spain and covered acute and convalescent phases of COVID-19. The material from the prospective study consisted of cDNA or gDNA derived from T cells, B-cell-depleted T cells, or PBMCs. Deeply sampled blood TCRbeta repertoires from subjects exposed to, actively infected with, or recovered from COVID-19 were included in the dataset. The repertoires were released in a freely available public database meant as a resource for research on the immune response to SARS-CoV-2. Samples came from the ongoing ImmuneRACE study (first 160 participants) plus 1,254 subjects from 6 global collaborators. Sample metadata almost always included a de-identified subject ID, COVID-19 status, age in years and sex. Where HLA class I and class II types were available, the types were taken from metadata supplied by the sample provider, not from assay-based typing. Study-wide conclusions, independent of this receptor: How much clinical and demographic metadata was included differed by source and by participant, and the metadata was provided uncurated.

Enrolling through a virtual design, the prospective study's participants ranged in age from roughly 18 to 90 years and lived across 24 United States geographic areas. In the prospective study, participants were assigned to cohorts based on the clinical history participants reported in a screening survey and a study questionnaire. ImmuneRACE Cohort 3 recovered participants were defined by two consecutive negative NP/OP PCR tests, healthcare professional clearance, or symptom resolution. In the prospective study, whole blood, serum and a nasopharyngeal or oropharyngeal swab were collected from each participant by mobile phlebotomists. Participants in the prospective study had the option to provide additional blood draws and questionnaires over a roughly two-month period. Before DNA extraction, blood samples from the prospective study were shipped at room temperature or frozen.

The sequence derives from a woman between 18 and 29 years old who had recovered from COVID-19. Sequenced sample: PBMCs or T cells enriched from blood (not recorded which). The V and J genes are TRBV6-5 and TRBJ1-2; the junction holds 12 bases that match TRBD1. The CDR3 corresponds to CASDRGTGGEGYTF. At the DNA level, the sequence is TGTGCCAGCGACCGAGGGACAGGGGGCGAAGGCTACACCTTC.